This passage covers 5 T cell receptor beta chains from one sample sequenced in a study of T cell responses to AZD1222 COVID-19 vaccine (dated by TCRdb to the early 2020s). The time point label for this specimen denotes: about 28 days (+/-7) after the second vaccine dose. Read against the paper, the sample's treatment or condition label means: meningococcal conjugate vaccine given as trial control. The library was built by means of the immunoSEQ multiplex PCR assay. TCRdb obtained this table from immuneACCESS and retained in-frame rearrangements with V and J assigned. These tables miss some clones; where compared with another copy, unresolved V genes account for less than half of the shortfall, and the remainder is unexplained. The sample yields 65,000 to 80,000 clones; around 90% were counted once. Clones ranked in the top ten supply more than 4% of the sample. Sequenced material: peripheral blood, taken 28 days after the second dose of the MenACWY control vaccine. The receptor set was obtained from an adult who received the MenACWY meningococcal vaccine as a control.

J is TRBJ1-1 and V is TRBV18; possibly TRBD1 for D (5 bases). The V gene lost 2 bases and the J gene lost 0 bases, with 7 bases spanning the gap. The CDR3 sequence is 14 residues long. From germline, CDR1 is KGHSH and CDR2 LQKENI. Written as DNA, the CDR3 is TGTGCCAGCTCACCAGCAGGGTTGAACACTGAAGCTTTCTTT. This gives the protein CASSPAGLNTEAFF.

The CDR3 sequence: CASSSAGLSNQPQHF. CDR3 nucleotide sequence: TGTGCCAGCAGTTCCGCGGGACTCTCCAATCAGCCCCAGCATTTT. The chain has TRBV6-2 or TRBV6-3 and TRBJ1-5; possibly TRBD1 for D (5 bases). V was trimmed by 4 bases and J by 3 bases, leaving 13 bases between them. The CDR3 is 15 amino acids. Germline V gives CDR1 MNHEY, CDR2 SVGEGT.

This chain connects TRBV12-3 or TRBV12-4 to TRBJ1-1; D unclear. V was shortened by 2 bases and J by 4 bases, with 5 bases between the two germline ends. CDR3 length: 12 amino acids. The CDR3 region has the DNA TGTGCCAGCAGTTTATGGGTCACTGAAGCTTTCTTT. This gives the protein CASSLWVTEAFF.

The chain has TRBV4-2 and TRBJ1-3; D is undetermined. The CDR3 consists of 15 residues. The V gene's germline CDR1 is LGHNA and CDR2 YNFKEQ. V lost 0 bases, J lost 0 bases, and 6 bases lay in between. In nucleotides, the CDR3 is TGTGCCAGCAGCCAAGACAGAGCCTCTGGAAACACCATATATTTT. Its translation is CASSQDRASGNTIYF.

V and J are TRBV6-5 and TRBJ2-1; TRBD2 is a possible D gene (5 bases). Germline V CDR1 and CDR2: MNHEY, SVGAGI. CDR3 size: 11 residues. V was shortened by 8 bases and J by 10 bases, with 12 bases between the two germline ends. In nucleotides, the CDR3 is TGTGCCAGCTGCGGAGGAAGAGAGCAGTTCTTC. Translated, it gives CASCGGREQFF.